The 2 T cell receptor beta chains in this list originate from one sample, sequenced in a study of technical replicates of blood from a handful of donors. TCRdb's copy holds only in-frame clones and misses some; the assay was immunoSEQ multiplex PCR. The repertoire consists of under 85,000 clones, with approximately 94% occurring once and the leading ten covering 0.2% to 0.3%. Sequencing was carried out using T cells isolated from PBMCs. Receptors originate from a human donor in good health.

The CDR3 DNA follows: TGCGCCAGCAGCTTGGGTAGTATGGATGAGCAGTTCTTC. The encoded protein is CASSLGSMDEQFF. The genes are TRBV5-1 and TRBJ2-1; unclear D gene. CDR3 length: 13 amino acids. Germline loops: CDR1 SGHRS, CDR2 YFSETQ. The germline V and J ends were trimmed by 0 bases and 8 bases, with 9 bases remaining between them.

The chain uses TRBV5-1 and TRBJ2-1; TRBD2 matches 12 bases. CDR1 SGHRS and CDR2 YFSETQ come from the germline V gene. V lost 4 bases and J lost 4; bases outside the gene matches: 6. The CDR3 totals 16 residues. CDR3 residues: CASSPRTSGAYNEQFF. The CDR3 DNA sequence: TGCGCCAGCAGCCCAAGGACTAGCGGGGCGTACAATGAGCAGTTCTTC.